This T cell receptor (beta chain) was retrieved from a study of T cell responses to AZD1222 COVID-19 vaccine. Some clones are missing from TCRdb's copy, which holds only in-frame ones; the method was immunoSEQ multiplex PCR. The data show some 99,000 clones, with 70% to 90% seen just once and more than 10% held by the top ten. Overall study findings and caveats: Donors in the cohort were predominantly white British and more often female, and clonal diversity was possibly underestimated. Only after the peak T cell response were repertoires sampled. Targets within unmutated variant regions were reportedly found for nearly half of spike-specific TCRs.

The germline CDR1 and CDR2 sequences are SGHRS and YFSETQ. The trim removed 4 bases at V and 4 bases at J, leaving 10 bases unmatched. This CDR3 is 15 amino acids long. Worth noting for this clone: What it binds is unknown.

The sequence came from an adult in good health. The chain recombines TRBV5-1 with TRBJ1-2; TRBD1 matches at 7 bases. This specimen was peripheral blood, taken on day 0 of MenACWY control vaccination. CDR3 sequence (DNA): TGCGCCAGCAGCCGAATACAGGGGCCCCTCTATGGCTACACCTTC. Residues: CASSRIQGPLYGYTF.